One TCR beta chain is described in this entry. The target antigen is unknown. The sample belongs to a study of blood T cells in healthy people across ages. Overall study results and limits: Nothing was known about donor CMV status, and this possibly confounded expanded clonotype changes.

A sample-barcoded 5' primer and a J-beta primer mix were used in a second PCR of about 7 to 12 cycles. TCRdb re-called the 5' RACE reads through MiXCR, storing one row per CDR3 protein. The sample contains approximately 360,000 distinct CDR3 sequences, about 49% of which appear only once. Sequencing was done on a sample of blood. This clonotype originated in a man in his 60s in good health.

The CDR3 region has the DNA TGCGCCAGCAGCTTGCAAGAGACGGGGACAGATACGCAGTATTTT. It yields the protein CASSLQETGTDTQYF. This rearrangement joins TRBV5-1 to TRBJ2-3; a weak D match, TRBD2 (5 bases). The V end was cut by 1 base, the J end by 3 bases, with 12 bases between. The CDR3 length is 15 residues. Germline-derived CDR1 and CDR2 are SGHRS and YFSETQ.